Presented here are 20 T cell receptor beta chains from one specimen sequenced in a study of shared clonotypes between healthy human individuals (TCRdb year 2020). The library came from the immunoSEQ multiplex PCR assay. TCRdb stores this immuneACCESS table with in-frame sequences only. Part of the clones is absent; in the studies checked, under half of the shortfall reflects unresolved V genes, and no reason is known for the rest. This sample holds 2 million to 3 million clones; 90% to 95% were observed only once. Of the sample, around 0.4% falls within the top ten clones. Specimen: naive CD4+ T cells from PBMCs. What this sample's cell subset or site label stands for: CD45RA+ positively selected. The receptors shown here come from a man aged 18 to 29 in good health. Some clones in this sample may be carry-over from other donors' samples.

The chain couples TRBV2 to TRBJ1-4, with D unclear. The CDR3 sequence is 13 residues long. Germline V CDR1 and CDR2: SNHLY, FYNNEI. Trimming cost V 4 bases and J 8 bases, with 11 bases left between them. The chain's CDR3 is CASSGSGNEKLFF. CDR3 nucleotides: TGTGCCAGCAGTGGTTCGGGGAACGAAAAACTGTTTTTT.

The chain couples TRBV28 to TRBJ2-1; tentative D call: TRBD2 (6 bases). Trimming shortened V by 6 bases and J by 2 bases, and 14 bases separated the two germline ends. Germline lookup yields CDR1 MDHEN and CDR2 SYDVKM. CDR3 length: 15 amino acids. CDR3 nucleotides: TGTGCCAGCAGCCGTAGCGGTTCTACCTACAATGAGCAGTTCTTC. It is translated as CASSRSGSTYNEQFF.

J is TRBJ2-5 and V is TRBV5-4; a possible D gene is TRBD2 (9 bases). Trimming pared 6 bases from V and 5 bases from J, leaving 26 bases between. The CDR3 contains 17 residues. The germline gives CDR1 SGHNT, CDR2 YYREEE (reference sequence). The CDR3 DNA is TGTGCCAGCACTACTTATCGGGCTAGCGGGGACAGGGAGACCCAGTACTTC. Its protein product is CASTTYRASGDRETQYF. The full variable domain, completed using reference TRBV5-4 and TRBJ2-5, is ETGVTQSPTHLIKTRGQQVTLRCSSQSGHNTVSWYQQALGQGPQFIFQYYREEENGRGNFPPRFSGLQFPNYSSELNVNALELDDSALYLCASTTYRASGDRETQYFGPGTRLLVL.

The chain recombines TRBV5-1 with TRBJ2-5, with D perhaps TRBD1 or TRBD2 (5 bases each). The CDR3 loop spans 15 amino acids. Germline V gives CDR1 SGHRS, CDR2 YFSETQ. The V gene lost 0 bases and the J gene lost 4 bases, with 13 bases spanning the gap. The DNA for the CDR3 is TGCGCCAGCAGCTTGGTAGGGACCAATCGAGAGACCCAGTACTTC. It yields the protein CASSLVGTNRETQYF.

The V gene is TRBV11-1, the J gene TRBJ2-7, with D perhaps TRBD2 (6 bases). CDR3 length: 16 residues. Germline CDR1 reads SGHAT; CDR2 reads FQDESV (reference sequence). V lost 7 bases, J lost 1 base, and 20 bases lay in between. DNA for the CDR3: TGTGCCAGCACTTGGGCTAGCGCGACCGTTTCCTACGAGCAGTACTTC. Amino acid sequence: CASTWASATVSYEQYF.

The chain recombines TRBV11-2 with TRBJ2-3, with unresolved D. Germline loops: CDR1 SGHAT, CDR2 FQNNGV. The V gene lost 1 base and the J gene lost 8 bases, with 7 bases spanning the gap. CDR3 length: 12 amino acids. Written as DNA, the CDR3 is TGTGCCAGCAGCTTAGGAGGACGTACGCAGTATTTT. It is translated as CASSLGGRTQYF.

The genes are TRBV5-1 and TRBJ2-7, with TRBD1 matching 8 bases. The junction had 5 bases not matched to a gene; V was cut back by 0 bases and J by 0 bases. This CDR3 is built from 16 residues. Per germline, CDR1 SGHRS and CDR2 YFSETQ. In nucleotides, the CDR3 is TGCGCCAGCAGCTTGGCTTTCACAGGGGGCTCCTACGAGCAGTACTTC. Protein: CASSLAFTGGSYEQYF.

The CDR3 region is CASSSMSGILSEQYF. The CDR3 bases are TGTGCCAGCAGCTCCATGTCGGGGATCCTCTCCGAGCAGTACTTC. The chain couples TRBV7-2 to TRBJ2-7; possibly TRBD2 for D (5 bases). The V end was cut by 4 bases, the J end by 6 bases, with 19 bases between. Germline CDR1 and CDR2: SGHTA and FQGNSA. The CDR3 sequence is 15 residues long.

This clone has just one count. V is TRBV6-1 and J is TRBJ2-7; 11 positions match TRBD2. CDR3 size: 14 residues. Trimming at V came to 8 bases and at J to 2 bases, leaving 5 bases not matched to a gene. From germline, CDR1 is MNHNS and CDR2 SASEGT. CDR3 nucleotide sequence: TGTGCCAGCCACCCGACTAGCGGGACCTACGAGCAGTACTTC. Amino acid sequence: CASHPTSGTYEQYF.

V gene TRBV11-2 combines with J gene TRBJ2-5; D perhaps matches TRBD2 (6 bases). The CDR3 totals 15 residues. V was cut by 5 bases and J by 3 bases, with 16 bases left in between. Germline CDR1 and CDR2: SGHAT and FQNNGV. In DNA form, the CDR3 reads TGTGCCAGCAGCCGAATTGTCAGGAGGGAAGAGACCCAGTACTTC. As protein: CASSRIVRREETQYF.

This chain uses TRBV9 with TRBJ2-1; 10 bases agree with TRBD2. CDR1 is SGDLS and CDR2 is YYNGEE in the germline V gene. The CDR3 sequence is 18 residues long. J was trimmed by 8 bases and V by 3 bases; bases with no gene match: 17. This chain's CDR3 is CASSGAELGLAGDDEQFF. The CDR3 region has the DNA TGTGCCAGCAGCGGAGCGGAATTGGGGCTAGCGGGAGACGATGAGCAGTTCTTC.

The CDR3 is CSVNRQGANTEAFF. The DNA for the CDR3 is TGCAGCGTCAATAGACAGGGGGCGAACACTGAAGCTTTCTTT. The chain is built from TRBV29-1 and TRBJ1-1, with 10 bases identical to TRBD1. Trimming at V came to 6 bases and at J to 1 base, leaving 5 bases not matched to a gene. The CDR3 consists of 14 residues. Germline V gene sequence: CDR1 SQVTM, CDR2 ANQGSEA.

J is TRBJ2-7 and V is TRBV5-1; no definite D call. The germline V gene encodes CDR1 SGHRS and CDR2 YFSETQ. Trimming took 4 bases from V and 1 from J, leaving 12 bases between them. The CDR3 loop spans 14 amino acids. The CDR3 sequence is CASSRVGQSYEQYF. CDR3 coding DNA: TGCGCCAGCAGCAGGGTAGGGCAATCCTACGAGCAGTACTTC.

The chain employs TRBV5-4 and TRBJ1-2; D unclear. V was shortened by 1 base and J by 6 bases, with 10 bases between the two germline ends. Per germline, CDR1 SGHNT and CDR2 YYREEE (reference sequence). This CDR3 spans 13 amino acids. CDR3 in amino acids: CASSLWQIDGYTF. Written as DNA, the CDR3 is TGTGCCAGCAGCTTGTGGCAGATTGATGGCTACACCTTC.

This chain connects TRBV5-1 to TRBJ2-7; TRBD1 matches at 7 bases. The CDR3 length is 14 residues. The trim removed 5 bases at V and 12 bases at J, leaving 17 bases unmatched. CDR1 is SGHRS and CDR2 is YFSETQ in the germline V gene. In nucleotides, the CDR3 is TGCGCCAGCAGGCAGACAGGGTACGAGCTATTCCGGTACTTC. This encodes CASRQTGYELFRYF.

This chain joins TRBV5-1 and TRBJ2-2; D could derive from TRBD1 or TRBD2 (5 bases each). CDR1 is SGHRS, CDR2 YFSETQ, per germline. The CDR3 totals 15 residues. V dropped 4 bases and J dropped 0 bases, with 10 bases sitting between them. The CDR3 sequence is CASSKRGPNTGELFF. The CDR3 nucleotides read TGCGCCAGCAGCAAACGGGGCCCGAACACCGGGGAGCTGTTTTTT.

The rearrangement uses TRBV5-5 and TRBJ1-2, with 7 positions matching TRBD1. V shed 3 bases and J 4 bases; nucleotides not matched to a gene: 18. The CDR3 totals 18 residues. Germline V gene sequence: CDR1 SGHKS, CDR2 YYEKEE (reference sequence). The CDR3 coding sequence is TGTGCCAGCAGCTGGAGCGGTCCTACAGGGGATCAAAGCTATGGCTACACCTTC. It encodes CASSWSGPTGDQSYGYTF.

J is TRBJ2-7 and V is TRBV4-1, with 10 positions matching TRBD1. Germline-derived CDR1 and CDR2 are MGHRA and YSYEKL. This CDR3 spans 14 amino acids. J was trimmed by 4 bases and V by 5 bases; bases with no gene match: 5. In DNA form, the CDR3 reads TGCGCCAGCAGCGCGGACAGGGGGTCGTACGAGCAGTACTTC. Translation gives CASSADRGSYEQYF.

V and J are TRBV28 and TRBJ2-7; D may be TRBD2 (5 bases). Germline lookup yields CDR1 MDHEN and CDR2 SYDVKM. V was cut by 5 bases and J by 2 bases, with 22 bases left in between. There are 17 residues in the CDR3. The CDR3 spells CASSPLHLTRGPYEQYF. The DNA for the CDR3 is TGTGCCAGCAGTCCCTTACATCTCACGCGAGGGCCCTACGAGCAGTACTTC. Drawing the rest from reference TRBV28 and TRBJ2-7, the complete variable domain is DVKVTQSSRYLVKRTGEKVFLECVQDMDHENMFWYRQDPGLGLRLIYFSYDVKMKEKGDIPEGYSVSREKKERFSLILESASTNQTSMYLCASSPLHLTRGPYEQYFGPGTRLTVT.

The chain employs TRBV30 and TRBJ1-3; 10 bases are a match to TRBD1. The germline V gene encodes CDR1 GTSNPN and CDR2 SVGIG (reference sequence). This CDR3 is built from 17 residues. Losses at the gene ends were 5 bases for V and 2 bases for J; bases not matched to a gene: 12. The CDR3 nucleotides are TGTGCCTGGGACGGACAGGGGGGCTTGTTGGCTGGAAACACCATATATTTT. It encodes CAWDGQGGLLAGNTIYF. Full variable domain (rest looked up from reference TRBV30 and TRBJ1-3): SQTIHQWPATLVQPVGSPLSLECTVEGTSNPNLYWYRQAAGRGLQLLFYSVGIGQISSEVPQNLSASRPQDRQFILSSKKLLLSDSGFYLCAWDGQGGLLAGNTIYFGEGSWLTVV.